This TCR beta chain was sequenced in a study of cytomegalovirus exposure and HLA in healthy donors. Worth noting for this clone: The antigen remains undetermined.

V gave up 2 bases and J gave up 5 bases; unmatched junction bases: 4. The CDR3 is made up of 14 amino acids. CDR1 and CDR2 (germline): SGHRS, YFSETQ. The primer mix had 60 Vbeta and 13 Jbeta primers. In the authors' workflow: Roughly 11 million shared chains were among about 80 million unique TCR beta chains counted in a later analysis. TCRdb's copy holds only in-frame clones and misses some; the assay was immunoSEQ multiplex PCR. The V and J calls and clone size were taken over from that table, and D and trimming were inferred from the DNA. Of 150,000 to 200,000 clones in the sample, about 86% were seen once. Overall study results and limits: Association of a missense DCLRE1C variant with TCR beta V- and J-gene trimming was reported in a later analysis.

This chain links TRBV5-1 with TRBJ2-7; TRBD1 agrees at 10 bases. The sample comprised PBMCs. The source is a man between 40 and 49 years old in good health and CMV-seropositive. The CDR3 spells CASSFDRGLDEQYF. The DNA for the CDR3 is TGCGCCAGCAGCTTCGACAGGGGGCTCGACGAGCAGTACTTC.